These T cell receptor beta chains were read from a single sample in a study of beta chain features in type 1 diabetes. Sequencing was performed with immunoSEQ multiplex PCR; in TCRdb, only in-frame clones are kept and a portion is missing. Counted here are 310,000 or so clones, 9.3% occurring once; the ten biggest clones make up less than 1.2%. The sequencing input was central memory CD4+ T cells from blood. These receptors were taken from a man between 25 and 39 years old with type 1 diabetes. Both conserved end residues are part of each CDR3. D genes are given only for firm matches. The size of a clone is reported for some rows only, either as once, few or many, or as a class for expanded clones.

clone_size	v_call	j_call	d_call	cdr3_nt	cdr3_aa
-	TRBV7-2	TRBJ2-3	-	TGTGCCAGCAGCTTAGCGGGTGCCTCCACAGATACGCAGTATTTT	CASSLAGASTDTQYF
-	TRBV30	TRBJ2-7	TRBD2	TGTGCCTCGGCGGGGGGGTCCTACGAGCAGTACTTC	CASAGGSYEQYF
few	TRBV11-2	TRBJ1-2	-	TGTGCCAGCAGCTGGGGTAGCGGCCGAATCGGCTACACCTTC	CASSWGSGRIGYTF
-	TRBV29-1	TRBJ2-1	-	TGCAGCGTTGGAGCAGGGAATATCGGCAATGAGCAGTTCTTC	CSVGAGNIGNEQFF
few	TRBV28	TRBJ1-2	TRBD1	TGTGCCAGCAGTTTAGCGGCCGGGAAGGGGGCGGATGGCAGCTACACCTTC	CASSLAAGKGADGSYTF
-	TRBV6-6	TRBJ2-5	TRBD2	TGTGCCAGCAGCCTTAGCGGGGGGGAATCGGAGACCCAGTACTTC	CASSLSGGESETQYF
-	TRBV6-5	TRBJ1-3	-	TGTGCCAGCAGTCCTTATCAGGGAGGTCTCATATATTTT	CASSPYQGGLIYF
-	TRBV7-8	TRBJ2-5	-	TGTGCCAGCAGCTTAGCGAGCCAGCGCGGGACCCAGTACTTC	CASSLASQRGTQYF
-	TRBV6-5	TRBJ2-2	-	TGTGCCAGCAGTTTTACTCCGACCGGGGAGCTGTTTTTT	CASSFTPTGELFF
many	TRBV4-3	TRBJ2-3	TRBD2	TGCGCCAGCAGCCAAGGGGCGCGGGGGGACGCCACAGATACGCAGTATTTT	CASSQGARGDATDTQYF
-	TRBV7-9	TRBJ2-5	-	TGTGCCAGCAGCTCGGAGACCCAGTACTTC	CASSSETQYF
few	TRBV5-6	TRBJ2-5	-	TGTGCCAGCAGCTTGGAGCCCGTAGGAGGCCCAGAGACCCAGTACTTC	CASSLEPVGGPETQYF
-	TRBV30	TRBJ1-6	-	TGTGCCTGGAGGAATGTGGCTCCCGGTTCACCCCTCCACTTT	CAWRNVAPGSPLHF
few	TRBV4-3	TRBJ1-2	-	TGCGCCAGCAGCCAAGATTTTGGGACGACGTATGGCTACACCTTC	CASSQDFGTTYGYTF
-	TRBV4-2	TRBJ2-7	TRBD2	TGTGCCAGCAGCCGCGCAGCCGTCGGGACTAGCGGGGGAGCGGGGCCCTACGAGCAGTACTTC	CASSRAAVGTSGGAGPYEQYF
few	TRBV19	TRBJ1-5	-	TGTGCCAGTAGTATTGACCTCAGTCAGCCCCAGCATTTT	CASSIDLSQPQHF
few	TRBV7-2	TRBJ2-1	TRBD2	TGTGCCAGCGGTATACTAGCGGGGGTCTACAATGAGCAGTTCTTC	CASGILAGVYNEQFF
-	TRBV5-6	TRBJ2-1	TRBD1	TGTGCCAGCAGCTTTTGGCAGGGGGCATGGCAGTTCTTC	CASSFWQGAWQFF
few	TRBV28	TRBJ2-7	-	TGTGCCAGCAGTCTGACAGGGACTTCCTACGAGCAGTACTTC	CASSLTGTSYEQYF
many	TRBV10-1	TRBJ2-2	-	TGCGCCAGCAGTGAGTCGGGTAGCCCGAACACCGGGGAGCTGTTTTTT	CASSESGSPNTGELFF
few	TRBV11-3	TRBJ1-1	-	TGTGCCAGCAGCTCCGGTAAAGGCACTGAAGCTTTCTTT	CASSSGKGTEAFF
-	TRBV21-1	TRBJ2-5	-	TGTGCCAGCAGCAAACTCAGAGATTGGGTGGAGACCCAGTACTTC	CASSKLRDWVETQYF
many	TRBV7-9	TRBJ2-5	TRBD2	TGTGCCAGCAGCTTGATGGCGGGGGGCCGCCCCCAGTACTTC	CASSLMAGGRPQYF
-	TRBV19	TRBJ2-3	TRBD2	TGTGCCAGTAGTATAGATTCGGGCGGGGGTCGGGATACGCAGTATTTT	CASSIDSGGGRDTQYF
-	TRBV7-2	TRBJ1-1	-	TGTGCCAGCAGCTTAGGGGCCATGAACACTGAAGCTTTCTTT	CASSLGAMNTEAFF
-	TRBV7-2	TRBJ2-7	-	TGTGCCAGCAGCTTAGGAGCGTGGGCTGGCGAGCAGTACTTC	CASSLGAWAGEQYF
few	TRBV5-1	TRBJ2-7	-	TGCGCCAGCAGCTTGGGAGGGATCTACGAGCAGTACTTC	CASSLGGIYEQYF
-	TRBV5-4	TRBJ1-2	-	TGTGCCAGCAGCTTGAAGGGACAAATCGCTAACTATGGCTACACCTTC	CASSLKGQIANYGYTF
-	TRBV28	TRBJ2-6	-	TGTGCCAGCAGTTTAAGAGGATTTTCGCCCAACGTCCTGACTTTC	CASSLRGFSPNVLTF
-	TRBV2	TRBJ1-2	-	TGTGCCAGCAGTGCCAGTTCTGCTGGCTACACCTTC	CASSASSAGYTF
-	TRBV28	TRBJ2-6	-	TGTGCCAGCAGTTTCCAGTGGACGTCTGGGGCCAACGTCCTGACTTTC	CASSFQWTSGANVLTF
few	TRBV7-2	TRBJ2-3	-	TGTGCCAGCAGCTTCACTAATGGGGATACGCAGTATTTT	CASSFTNGDTQYF
many	TRBV18	TRBJ2-3	TRBD1	TGTGCCAGCTCACCAACACAGGGGACGGCCGATACGCAGTATTTT	CASSPTQGTADTQYF
-	TRBV5-8	TRBJ2-3	TRBD1	TGTGCCAGCAGCAGCCGGACAGGGGCAGATACGCAGTATTTT	CASSSRTGADTQYF
-	TRBV9	TRBJ1-6	TRBD1	TGTGCCAGCAGCGTAGGGGGGGACAGGGGTGATTCACCCCTCCACTTT	CASSVGGDRGDSPLHF
many	TRBV9	TRBJ2-2	-	TGTGCCAGCAGCGTAGCGATGGGGAACACCGGGGAGCTGTTTTTT	CASSVAMGNTGELFF
few	TRBV4-3	TRBJ2-6	-	TGCGCCAGCAGCCAACAGGGACTGGGGGCCAACGTCCTGACTTTC	CASSQQGLGANVLTF
few	TRBV23-1	TRBJ1-1	TRBD1	TGCGCCAGCAGTCGGACCGGGACAGGGAGCTTGAACACTGAAGCTTTCTTT	CASSRTGTGSLNTEAFF
-	TRBV5-4	TRBJ2-7	TRBD1	TGTGCCAGCAGCTTGGACCCAGGGGGCGAGCAGTACTTC	CASSLDPGGEQYF
few	TRBV7-9	TRBJ2-7	TRBD1	TGTGCCAGCAGCTTTGAAAGATCTGGGGACAGCAACTTC	CASSFERSGDSNF
-	TRBV10-2	TRBJ1-5	-	TGCGCCAGCAGTGGGGGGGCGTCTCAGCCCCAGCATTTT	CASSGGASQPQHF
-	TRBV7-7	TRBJ2-3	-	TGTGCCAGCAGCTTACTTGGGGGCGATACGCAGTATTTT	CASSLLGGDTQYF
-	TRBV11-2	TRBJ1-2	TRBD1	TGTGCCAGCGGGTCACACAGGGGAAATGGCTACACCTTC	CASGSHRGNGYTF
once	TRBV5-4	TRBJ2-3	TRBD2	TGTGCCAGCAGCTTGGGTGGACGGGGGGGCACAGATACGCAGTATTTT	CASSLGGRGGTDTQYF
-	TRBV2	TRBJ2-7	-	TGTGCCAGCAGTCTTCTGGAGGGGGTGAACGAGCAGTACTTC	CASSLLEGVNEQYF
few	TRBV21-1	TRBJ1-2	-	TGTGCTAGGGGCAGGGGGGTTTCTGGCTACACCTTC	CARGRGVSGYTF
few	TRBV4-3	TRBJ2-3	TRBD2	TGCGCCAGCAGCCAAGTGAGGCTAGCGGGGAGCTCTAGCACAGATACGCAGTATTTT	CASSQVRLAGSSSTDTQYF
few	TRBV27	TRBJ2-1	-	TGTGCCAGCAGGGCTACCTTAGCGTACGAATACAATGAGCAGTTCTTC	CASRATLAYEYNEQFF